The clone carrying this TCR beta chain has only a few counts. This specimen belongs to a study of blood T cells in healthy people across ages. For the second PCR, which ran for about 6 to 11 cycles, a sample-barcoded 5' primer and a J-beta primer mix were used. TCRdb called the 5' RACE reads again in MiXCR, with one record for every CDR3 protein. Of over 700,000 distinct CDR3 sequences detected, around 25% appear once; the ten largest clones hold 9.4%. This CDR3 comprises 13 residues. V shed 6 bases and J shed 7 bases, with 16 bases lying between them. These data were likewise used in another study, on T cells of mothers and their children.

V is TRBV12-3 or TRBV12-4 and J is TRBJ2-7; D is possibly TRBD2 (6 bases). Sequencing was done on a sample of blood. This TCR derives from a boy aged 5 to 17 in good health. DNA of the CDR3: TGTGCCAGCAGCTCCGCGGGGACGGGAGAGCAGTACTTC. This encodes CASSSAGTGEQYF.